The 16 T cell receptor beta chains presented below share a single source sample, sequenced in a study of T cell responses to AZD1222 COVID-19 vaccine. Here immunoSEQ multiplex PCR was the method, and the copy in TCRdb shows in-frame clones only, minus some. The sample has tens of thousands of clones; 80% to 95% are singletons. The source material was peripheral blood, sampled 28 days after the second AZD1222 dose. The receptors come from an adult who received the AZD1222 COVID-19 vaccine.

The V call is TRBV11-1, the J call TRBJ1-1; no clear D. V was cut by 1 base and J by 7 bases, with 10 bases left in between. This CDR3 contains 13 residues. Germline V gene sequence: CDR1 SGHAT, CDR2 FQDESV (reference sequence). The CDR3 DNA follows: TGTGCCAGCAGCTTAGACCTGGGAAATGAAGCTTTCTTT. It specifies CASSLDLGNEAFF.

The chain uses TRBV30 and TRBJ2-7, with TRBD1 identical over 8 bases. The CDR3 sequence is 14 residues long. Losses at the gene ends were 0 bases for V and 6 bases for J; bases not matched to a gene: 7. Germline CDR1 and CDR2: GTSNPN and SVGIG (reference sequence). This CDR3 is CAWSVGTGNSEQYF. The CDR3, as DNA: TGTGCCTGGAGTGTTGGGACAGGTAATTCCGAGCAGTACTTC.

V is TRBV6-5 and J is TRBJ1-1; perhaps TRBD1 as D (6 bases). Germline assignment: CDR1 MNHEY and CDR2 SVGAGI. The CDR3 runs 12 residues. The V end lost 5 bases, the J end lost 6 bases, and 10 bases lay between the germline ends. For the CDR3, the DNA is TGTGCCAGCAGTCAACAGGGAGCTGAAGCTTTCTTT. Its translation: CASSQQGAEAFF.

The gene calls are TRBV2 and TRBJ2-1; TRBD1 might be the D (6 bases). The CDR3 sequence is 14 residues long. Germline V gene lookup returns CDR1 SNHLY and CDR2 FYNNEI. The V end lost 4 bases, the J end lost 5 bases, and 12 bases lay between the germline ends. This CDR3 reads CASSGTDRNNEQFF. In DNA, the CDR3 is TGTGCCAGCAGTGGGACAGACAGAAACAATGAGCAGTTCTTC. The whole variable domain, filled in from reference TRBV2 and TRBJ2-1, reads EPEVTQTPSHQVTQMGQEVILRCVPISNHLYFYWYRQILGQKVEFLVSFYNNEISEKSEIFDDQFSVERPDGSNFTLKIRSTKLEDSAMYFCASSGTDRNNEQFFGPGTRLTVL.

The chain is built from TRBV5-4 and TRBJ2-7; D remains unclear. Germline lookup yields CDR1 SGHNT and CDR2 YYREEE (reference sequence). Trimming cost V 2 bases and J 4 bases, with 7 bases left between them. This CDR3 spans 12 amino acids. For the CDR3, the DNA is TGTGCCAGCAGCTTCCCCCAGTACGAGCAGTACTTC. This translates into CASSFPQYEQYF.

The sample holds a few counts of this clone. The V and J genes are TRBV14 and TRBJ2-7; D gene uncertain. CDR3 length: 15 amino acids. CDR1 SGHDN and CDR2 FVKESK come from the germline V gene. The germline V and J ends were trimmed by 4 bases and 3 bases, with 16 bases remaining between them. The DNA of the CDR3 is TGTGCCAGCAGCCCATTGGGCCTAGGGCTCTACGAGCAGTACTTC. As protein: CASSPLGLGLYEQYF.

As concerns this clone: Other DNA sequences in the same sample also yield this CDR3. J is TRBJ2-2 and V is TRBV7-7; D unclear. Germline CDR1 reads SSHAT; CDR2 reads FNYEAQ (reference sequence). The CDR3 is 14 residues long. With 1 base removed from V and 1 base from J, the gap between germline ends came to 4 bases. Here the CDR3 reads CASSLGRNTGELFF. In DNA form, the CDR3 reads TGTGCCAGCAGCTTAGGTCGGAACACCGGGGAGCTGTTTTTT. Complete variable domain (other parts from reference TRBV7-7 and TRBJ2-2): GAGVSQSPRYKVTKRGQDVTLRCDPISSHATLYWYQQALGQGPEFLTYFNYEAQPDKSGLPSDRFSAERPEGSISTLTIQRTEQRDSAMYRCASSLGRNTGELFFGEGSRLTVL.

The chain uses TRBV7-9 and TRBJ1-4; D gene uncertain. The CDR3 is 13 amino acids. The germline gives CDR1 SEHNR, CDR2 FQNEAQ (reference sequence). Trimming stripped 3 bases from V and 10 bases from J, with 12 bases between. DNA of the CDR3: TGTGCCAGCAGCTTCCGGGAAGGGAGAAAACTGTTTTTT. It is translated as CASSFREGRKLFF.

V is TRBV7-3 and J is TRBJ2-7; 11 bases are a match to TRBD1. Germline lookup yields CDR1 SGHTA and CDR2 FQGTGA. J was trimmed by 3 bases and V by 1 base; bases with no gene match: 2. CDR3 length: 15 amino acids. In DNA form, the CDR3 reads TGTGCCAGCAGCTTAAAGGGGACAGGGGGCTACGAGCAGTACTTC. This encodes CASSLKGTGGYEQYF.

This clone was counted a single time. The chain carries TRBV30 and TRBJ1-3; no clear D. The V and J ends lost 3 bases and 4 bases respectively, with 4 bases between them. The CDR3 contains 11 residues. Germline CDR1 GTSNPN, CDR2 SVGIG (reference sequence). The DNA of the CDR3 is TGTGCCTGGAGGAGGGGAAACACCATATATTTT. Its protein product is CAWRRGNTIYF. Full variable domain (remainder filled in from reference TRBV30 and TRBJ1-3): SQTIHQWPATLVQPVGSPLSLECTVEGTSNPNLYWYRQAAGRGLQLLFYSVGIGQISSEVPQNLSASRPQDRQFILSSKKLLLSDSGFYLCAWRRGNTIYFGEGSWLTVV.

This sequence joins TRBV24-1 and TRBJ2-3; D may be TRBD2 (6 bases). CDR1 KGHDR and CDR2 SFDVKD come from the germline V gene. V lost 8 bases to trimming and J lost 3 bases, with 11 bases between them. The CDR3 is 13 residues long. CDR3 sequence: CATKGGNTDTQYF. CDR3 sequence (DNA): TGTGCCACCAAGGGCGGGAATACAGATACGCAGTATTTT.

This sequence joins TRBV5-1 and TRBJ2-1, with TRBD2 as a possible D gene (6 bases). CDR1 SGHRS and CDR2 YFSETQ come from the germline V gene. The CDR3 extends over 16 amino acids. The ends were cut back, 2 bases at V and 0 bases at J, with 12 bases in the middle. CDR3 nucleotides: TGCGCCAGCAGCTTTTCTGGGGGGAGCTCCTACAATGAGCAGTTCTTC. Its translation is CASSFSGGSSYNEQFF.

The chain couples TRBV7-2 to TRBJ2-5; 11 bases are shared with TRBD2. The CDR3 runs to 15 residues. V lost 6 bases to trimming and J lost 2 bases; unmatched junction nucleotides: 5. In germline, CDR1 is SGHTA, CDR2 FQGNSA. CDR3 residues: CASRPRLAGQETQYF. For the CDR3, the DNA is TGTGCCAGCAGACCTCGACTAGCGGGACAAGAGACCCAGTACTTC.

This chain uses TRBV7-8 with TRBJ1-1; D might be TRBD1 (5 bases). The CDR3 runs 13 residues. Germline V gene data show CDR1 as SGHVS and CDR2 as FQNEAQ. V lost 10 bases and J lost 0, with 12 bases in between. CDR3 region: CATRAGLNTEAFF. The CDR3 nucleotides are TGTGCCACACGGGCAGGGCTGAACACTGAAGCTTTCTTT. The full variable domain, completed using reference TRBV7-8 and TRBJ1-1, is GAGVSQSPRYKVAKRGQDVALRCDPISGHVSLFWYQQALGQGPEFLTYFQNEAQLDKSGLPSDRFFAERPEGSVSTLKIQRTQQEDSAVYLCATRAGLNTEAFFGQGTRLTVV.

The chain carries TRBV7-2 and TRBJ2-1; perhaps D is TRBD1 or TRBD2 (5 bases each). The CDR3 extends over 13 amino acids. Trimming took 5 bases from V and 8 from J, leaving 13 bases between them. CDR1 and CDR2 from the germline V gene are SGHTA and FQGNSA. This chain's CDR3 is CASSPKSGHEQFF. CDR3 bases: TGTGCCAGCAGCCCAAAGTCGGGGCATGAGCAGTTCTTC.

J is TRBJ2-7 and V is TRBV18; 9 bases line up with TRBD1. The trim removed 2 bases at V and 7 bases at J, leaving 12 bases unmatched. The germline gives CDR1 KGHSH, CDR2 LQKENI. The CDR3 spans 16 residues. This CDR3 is CASSPTGQGGSGEQYF. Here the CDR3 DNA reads TGTGCCAGCTCACCAACGGGACAGGGAGGTTCCGGTGAGCAGTACTTC.